This T cell receptor (beta chain) originates from a study of beta chain features in type 1 diabetes. The wider study: On cell yields, gender and age, patients and healthy donors were similar. In all, about 100,000,000 sorted cells from all samples were analyzed.

Trimming cost V 5 bases and J 7 bases, with 12 bases left between them. Germline CDR1 and CDR2: LGHNA and YSLEER. The CDR3 is 13 residues long. The study reverse transcribed the entire isolated RNA, so it sequenced expressed TCRB transcripts. Measured with immunoSEQ multiplex PCR; TCRdb has only the in-frame clones, and not every one. The sample includes about 160,000 clones, 6.5% to 10% seen only once; the top ten take 0.45% to 0.6%. On this clone itself: Its matching antigen is unknown.

Study-level results: Across all four CD4+ subsets, people with type 1 diabetes showed modestly shorter TCRB CDR3s. Fewer insertions but more deletions were seen at VDJ junctions in type 1 diabetes patients. PCR might show a preference for shorter templates, equally across patients and controls.

The receptor comes from a woman aged 18 to 35 with type 1 diabetes. Sequencing was carried out using central memory CD4+ T cells from blood. V is TRBV4-3 and J is TRBJ2-1, with D possibly being TRBD1 (5 bases). CDR3 sequence: CASSSPQGNEQFF. The CDR3 DNA follows: TGCGCCAGCAGCTCCCCCCAGGGAAATGAGCAGTTCTTC.